This passage covers 12 T cell receptor beta chains from one sample sequenced in a study of blood T cell repertoires in COVID-19. TCRdb keeps only in-frame clones here, not all; method: immunoSEQ multiplex PCR. The sample yields around 80,000 clones, 70% to 75% seen once. Material: peripheral blood. These receptors were obtained from a man over 45 with active or convalescent COVID-19.

V usage is TRBV6-5 and J usage is TRBJ2-5; weak D call: TRBD1 (5 bases). Germline values: CDR1 MNHEY, CDR2 SVGAGI. V was trimmed by 6 bases and J by 1 base, leaving 6 bases between them. CDR3 length: 12 amino acids. This CDR3 reads CASRGPQETQYF. The CDR3 bases are TGTGCCAGCAGGGGGCCCCAAGAGACCCAGTACTTC.

This chain links TRBV20-1 with TRBJ2-7, with D perhaps TRBD1 (6 bases). Germline values: CDR1 DFQATT, CDR2 SNEGSKA (reference sequence). This CDR3 contains 11 residues. Trimming stripped 4 bases from V and 11 bases from J, with 15 bases between. CDR3 nucleotide sequence: TGCAGTGCTACCTTGACAGGCACCAAGTACTTC. The encoded protein is CSATLTGTKYF.

V gene TRBV5-1 combines with J gene TRBJ2-7; TRBD2 aligns across 11 bases. The V and J ends lost 4 bases and 3 bases, in that order; junction bases with no gene match: 3. This CDR3 comprises 14 residues. Germline CDR1 and CDR2: SGHRS and YFSETQ. As DNA, the CDR3 is TGCGCCAGCAGCCTGACTAGCGGGAACTACGAGCAGTACTTC. This codes for CASSLTSGNYEQYF.

This chain connects TRBV5-1 to TRBJ2-7; possibly TRBD1 for D (6 bases). The V end lost 2 bases, the J end lost 7 bases, and 10 bases lay between the germline ends. This CDR3 region has 12 residues. From germline, CDR1 is SGHRS and CDR2 YFSETQ. The CDR3, as DNA: TGCGCCAGCAGCTTCTCACAGGGTGAGCAGTACTTC. Translating gives CASSFSQGEQYF.

This chain joins TRBV19 and TRBJ2-5, with 11 bases identical to TRBD2. This CDR3 comprises 15 residues. Germline V CDR1 and CDR2: LNHDA, SQIVND (reference sequence). V gave up 3 bases and J gave up 4 bases; unmatched junction bases: 4. CDR3 DNA: TGTGCCAGTAGTATTATGACTAGCGGGGCAGAGACCCAGTACTTC. This encodes CASSIMTSGAETQYF.

The rearrangement joins TRBV19 to TRBJ2-5, with D perhaps TRBD1 (6 bases). CDR3 length equals 14 residues. Per the germline V gene, CDR1 is LNHDA and CDR2 is SQIVND (reference sequence). V gave up 7 bases and J gave up 5 bases, with 17 bases separating them. CDR3 region: CASMPLQGGETQYF. The CDR3 DNA reads as TGTGCCAGTATGCCCCTACAGGGTGGGGAGACCCAGTACTTC.

The J gene is TRBJ1-4, the V gene TRBV21-1. TRBV21-1 constitutes a pseudogene. The CDR3 is 13 residues long. The CDR3 sequence: CASSKGSVEKLFF. CDR3 bases: TGTGCCAGCAGCAAAGGATCGGTCGAAAAACTGTTTTTT.

This sequence joins TRBV5-4 and TRBJ1-2; D uncertain. In germline, CDR1 is SGHNT, CDR2 YYREEE (reference sequence). The CDR3 runs 13 residues. The V end was cut by 2 bases, the J end by 7 bases, with 12 bases between. In DNA form, the CDR3 reads TGTGCCAGCAGCTTAGACCGGGTTTCTGGCTACACCTTC. Its translation: CASSLDRVSGYTF.

To note about this clone: This same CDR3 is encoded by further DNA sequences in the sample. The gene calls are TRBV5-8 and TRBJ1-4; D remains ambiguous. Per germline, CDR1 SGHTS and CDR2 YDEGEE. Trimming pared 5 bases from V and 6 bases from J, leaving 5 bases between. This CDR3 comprises 11 residues. CDR3 region: CASSSYEKLFF. The CDR3 DNA sequence: TGTGCCAGCAGTTCGTATGAAAAACTGTTTTTT.

This chain links TRBV28 with TRBJ1-5; 7 nucleotides agree with TRBD1. Per the germline V gene, CDR1 is MDHEN and CDR2 is SYDVKM. The CDR3 runs 15 residues. Trimming took 7 bases from V and 7 from J; bases not matched to a gene: 13. As DNA, the CDR3 is TGTGCCAGCACGGACCGACAGGGTAAGGGGCAGCCCCAGCATTTT. Translation gives CASTDRQGKGQPQHF.

The V and J genes are TRBV6-5 and TRBJ1-1, with 8 bases identical to TRBD1. V dropped 6 bases and J dropped 11; count of bases not matched to a gene: 8. The germline V gene has CDR1 MNHEY and CDR2 SVGAGI. This CDR3 has 12 amino acids. In DNA, the CDR3 is TGTGCCAGCAGCCTGACAGGGGTGAGGGCTTTCTTT. Its translation is CASSLTGVRAFF.

This clone was seen a handful of times. The chain has TRBV5-5 and TRBJ1-1; 10 bases align to TRBD1. The CDR3 sequence is 18 residues long. Germline values: CDR1 SGHKS, CDR2 YYEKEE (reference sequence). J lost 4 bases, V lost 1 base, and 13 bases had no gene match. DNA for the CDR3: TGTGCCAGCAGCTTGCGGGGTCCCGGGACAGGGGTTGCCACTGAAGCTTTCTTT. As protein: CASSLRGPGTGVATEAFF. The full variable domain, with the rest looked up from reference TRBV5-5 and TRBJ1-1, is DAGVTQSPTHLIKTRGQQVTLRCSPISGHKSVSWYQQVLGQGPQFIFQYYEKEERGRGNFPDRFSARQFPNYSSELNVNALLLGDSALYLCASSLRGPGTGVATEAFFGQGTRLTVV.